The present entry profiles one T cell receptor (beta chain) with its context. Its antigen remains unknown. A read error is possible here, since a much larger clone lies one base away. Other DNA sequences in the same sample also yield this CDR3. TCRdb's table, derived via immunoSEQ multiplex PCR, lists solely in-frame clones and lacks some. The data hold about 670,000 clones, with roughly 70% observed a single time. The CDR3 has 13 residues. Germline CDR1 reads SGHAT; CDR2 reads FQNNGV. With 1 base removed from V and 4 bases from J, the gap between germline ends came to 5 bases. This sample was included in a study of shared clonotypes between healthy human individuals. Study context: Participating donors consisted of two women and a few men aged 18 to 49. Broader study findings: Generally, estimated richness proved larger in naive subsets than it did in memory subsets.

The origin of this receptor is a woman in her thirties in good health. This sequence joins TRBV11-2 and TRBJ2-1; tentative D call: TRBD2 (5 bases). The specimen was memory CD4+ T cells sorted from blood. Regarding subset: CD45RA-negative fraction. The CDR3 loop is CASSLGTYNEQFF. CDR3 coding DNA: TGTGCCAGCAGCTTAGGGACTTACAATGAGCAGTTCTTC. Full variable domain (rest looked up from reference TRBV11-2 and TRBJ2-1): EAGVAQSPRYKIIEKRQSVAFWCNPISGHATLYWYQQILGQGPKLLIQFQNNGVVDDSQLPKDRFSAERLKGVDSTLKIQPAKLEDSAVYLCASSLGTYNEQFFGPGTRLTVL.